Presented here are 31 T cell receptor beta chains from one specimen sequenced in a study of blood T cell repertoires in COVID-19. The assay was immunoSEQ multiplex PCR, and TCRdb's table has in-frame clones only and misses some. The sample gives some 300,000 clones, roughly 90% of which show up once; roughly 1% is in the top ten. Sequenced material: peripheral blood. The origin of the receptors is a woman aged 40 to 50 with COVID-19, enrolled during active disease.

Turning to this clone: Distinct nucleotide sequences in the sample also encode this CDR3. This chain links TRBV7-9 with TRBJ1-4, with D possibly being TRBD1 (5 bases). The germline V gene has CDR1 SEHNR and CDR2 FQNEAQ (reference sequence). There are 14 residues in the CDR3. Trimming took off 4 bases at V and 3 bases at J, with 9 bases between the two ends. CDR3 bases: TGTGCCAGCAGCTCCACGGGGGCTAATGAAAAACTGTTTTTT. Its protein product is CASSSTGANEKLFF. Complete variable domain (other parts from reference TRBV7-9 and TRBJ1-4): DTGVSQNPRHKITKRGQNVTFRCDPISEHNRLYWYRQTLGQGPEFLTYFQNEAQLEKSRLLSDRFSAERPKGSFSTLEIQRTEQGDSAMYLCASSSTGANEKLFFGSGTQLSVL.

A single count supports this clone. This chain joins TRBV3-1 (or the pseudogene TRBV3-2) and TRBJ2-7; D possibly corresponds to TRBD2 (7 bases). The V and J ends lost 1 base and 7 bases respectively, with 11 bases between them. The CDR3 covers 13 residues. Germline loops: CDR1 LGHDT, CDR2 YNNKEL (reference sequence). CDR3 in amino acids: CASSQVRGGEQYF. The CDR3 DNA follows: TGTGCCAGCAGCCAAGTAAGGGGGGGGGAGCAGTACTTC.

This chain links TRBV28 with TRBJ1-2, with TRBD1 matching over 9 bases. CDR1 MDHEN and CDR2 SYDVKM come from the germline V gene. The CDR3 covers 17 residues. V lost 1 base, J lost 1 base, and 7 bases stayed unmatched. CDR3 sequence (DNA): TGTGCCAGCAGTTTATCGGGACAGGGCGGGGGTAACTATGGCTACACCTTC. Translating it yields CASSLSGQGGGNYGYTF.

The chain joins TRBV4-3 to TRBJ1-2; TRBD1 aligns across 9 bases. From germline, CDR1 is LGHNA and CDR2 YSLEER. The V segment lost 4 bases and the J segment 3 bases; nucleotides outside the gene matches: 6. This CDR3 is built from 15 residues. The CDR3 nucleotides are TGCGCCAGCAGCCGCGCCACAGGGGGCGACTATGGCTACACCTTC. It is translated as CASSRATGGDYGYTF.

The gene calls are TRBV6-6 and TRBJ2-7; 13 bases align to TRBD2. CDR3 length equals 15 residues. CDR1 MNHNY and CDR2 SVGAGI come from the germline V gene (reference sequence). Germline trimming cut 6 bases from V and 5 bases from J; bases unmatched to any gene: 7. In DNA form, the CDR3 reads TGTGCCAGCAGAACCGGGACTAGCGGGATTCACGAGCAGTACTTC. Encoded protein: CASRTGTSGIHEQYF.

V is TRBV11-1 and J is TRBJ2-3; D possibly corresponds to TRBD1 (5 bases). Looked up from germline, CDR1 is SGHAT and CDR2 is FQDESV (reference sequence). Between the trimmed V and J ends, which lost 5 bases and 0 bases, there was a span of 12 bases. This CDR3 is built from 15 residues. The CDR3 reads CASSAGYSSTDTQYF. The CDR3 DNA sequence: TGTGCCAGCAGCGCAGGGTATTCTAGCACAGATACGCAGTATTTT.

The sample holds a few counts of this clone. This chain links TRBV6-6 with TRBJ1-1; 7 nucleotides agree with TRBD1. Trimming took 2 bases from V and 6 from J; bases not matched to a gene: 9. Germline V gene sequence: CDR1 MNHNY, CDR2 SVGAGI (reference sequence). This CDR3 is built from 15 residues. Here the CDR3 reads CASSYHEPGQSEAFF. CDR3 nucleotides: TGTGCCAGCAGTTACCATGAGCCGGGACAGTCTGAAGCTTTCTTT.

The CDR3 nucleotides are TGTGCCAGCACCTCGGGACTAGCGACCTACAATGAGCAGTTCTTC. Translating it yields CASTSGLATYNEQFF. The gene calls are TRBV2 and TRBJ2-1, with 10 bases matching TRBD2. The germline V gene has CDR1 SNHLY and CDR2 FYNNEI. V dropped 7 bases and J dropped 2; count of bases not matched to a gene: 5. The CDR3 sequence is 15 residues long.

This clone has only a few counts. The rearrangement links TRBV27 to TRBJ2-1, with 7 bases aligning to TRBD1. The germline V gene encodes CDR1 MNHEY and CDR2 SMNVEV (reference sequence). V lost 1 base and J lost 9; bases outside the gene matches: 3. The CDR3 spans 13 residues. The CDR3: CASSLFSGGEQFF. In DNA form, the CDR3 reads TGTGCCAGCAGTTTATTCTCAGGGGGTGAGCAGTTCTTC.

The chain couples TRBV28 to TRBJ1-6; 8 bases match TRBD1. The CDR3 loop spans 14 amino acids. The germline gives CDR1 MDHEN, CDR2 SYDVKM. V shed 6 bases and J 14 bases; nucleotides not matched to a gene: 12. Here the CDR3 reads CASSQGAGQNSLHF. The CDR3 nucleotides read TGTGCCAGCAGCCAGGGGGCCGGACAGAATTCCCTCCACTTT.

The chain has TRBV7-2 and TRBJ1-4; D may be TRBD1 (6 bases). With 5 bases removed from V and 5 bases from J, the gap between germline ends came to 12 bases. Looked up from germline, CDR1 is SGHTA and CDR2 is FQGNSA. There are 14 residues in the CDR3. In nucleotides, the CDR3 is TGTGCCAGCAGCCTAGGGGGAGTCAATGAAAAACTGTTTTTT. This sequence encodes CASSLGGVNEKLFF.

The chain links TRBV27 to TRBJ1-3; D is unclear. CDR3 length: 14 amino acids. The ends were cut back, 7 bases at V and 0 bases at J, with 10 bases in the middle. Germline assignment: CDR1 MNHEY and CDR2 SMNVEV (reference sequence). The CDR3: CASKLAPSGNTIYF. The CDR3 region has the DNA TGTGCCAGCAAGCTAGCCCCCTCTGGAAACACCATATATTTT.

This clone has more than one count but fewer than ten. This chain connects TRBV30 to TRBJ1-1; tentatively, D is TRBD1 (5 bases). The V and J ends lost 0 bases and 1 base respectively, with 9 bases between them. In germline, CDR1 is GTSNPN, CDR2 SVGIG (reference sequence). The CDR3 consists of 14 residues. DNA for the CDR3: TGTGCCTGGAGTGTACGGGGGACGAACACTGAAGCTTTCTTT. It encodes CAWSVRGTNTEAFF.

The rearrangement links TRBV25-1 to TRBJ1-1; possibly TRBD1 for D (6 bases). The germline V and J ends were trimmed by 1 base and 0 bases, with 9 bases remaining between them. The CDR3 runs 15 residues. CDR1 is MGHDK and CDR2 is SYGVNS in the germline V gene. CDR3 protein: CASSEFRDMNTEAFF. The CDR3 coding sequence is TGTGCCAGCAGTGAATTTCGGGACATGAACACTGAAGCTTTCTTT.

The chain recombines TRBV10-3 with TRBJ1-2; no clear D gene. Trimming pared 2 bases from V and 4 bases from J, leaving 11 bases between. The CDR3 length is 14 residues. Germline assignment: CDR1 ENHRY and CDR2 SYGVKD. The chain's CDR3 is CAISEDRTLYGYTF. CDR3 in DNA: TGTGCCATCAGTGAGGATCGGACTCTCTATGGCTACACCTTC.

This rearrangement joins TRBV24-1 to TRBJ2-3, with D perhaps matching TRBD1 (6 bases). Trimming stripped 4 bases from V and 2 bases from J, with 15 bases between. The germline CDR1 and CDR2 sequences are KGHDR and SFDVKD. The CDR3 loop spans 16 amino acids. CDR3 region: CATSDPLGDITDTQYF. As DNA, the CDR3 is TGTGCCACCAGTGACCCGCTCGGGGACATCACAGATACGCAGTATTTT.

This chain uses TRBV7-2 with TRBJ1-2, with TRBD1 matching 9 bases. The ends lost 4 bases at V and 8 bases at J; junction bases unmatched: 14. The CDR3 has 16 residues. Per germline, CDR1 SGHTA and CDR2 FQGNSA. The CDR3 DNA follows: TGTGCCAGCAGCTACGTGTCTTGGGACAGGGTGGGAGGCTACACCTTC. As protein: CASSYVSWDRVGGYTF.

This chain connects TRBV6-6 to TRBJ2-1, with unresolved D. The CDR3 runs to 11 residues. Trimming cost V 4 bases and J 10 bases, with 8 bases left between them. Germline loops: CDR1 MNHNY, CDR2 SVGAGI (reference sequence). The chain's CDR3 is CASSWSYEQFF. Written as DNA, the CDR3 is TGTGCCAGCAGTTGGAGCTACGAGCAGTTCTTC.

The rearrangement links TRBV20-1 to TRBJ2-5; D gene uncertain. Between the trimmed V and J ends, which lost 3 bases and 2 bases, there was a span of 4 bases. CDR3 length equals 11 residues. Germline CDR1 and CDR2: DFQATT and SNEGSKA (reference sequence). DNA of the CDR3: TGCAGTGCTAGGAGACAAGAGACCCAGTACTTC. As protein: CSARRQETQYF.

This chain uses TRBV7-2 with TRBJ2-7; D remains ambiguous. Deletions cut 5 bases from V and 7 bases from J, with 9 bases between. The CDR3 runs to 11 residues. Germline CDR1 SGHTA, CDR2 FQGNSA. In nucleotides, the CDR3 is TGTGCCAGCAGCGCGATACGGGAGCAGTACTTC. It specifies CASSAIREQYF. Variable domain in full (rest from reference TRBV7-2 and TRBJ2-7): GAGVSQSPSNKVTEKGKDVELRCDPISGHTALYWYRQSLGQGLEFLIYFQGNSAPDKSGLPSDRFSAERTGGSVSTLTIQRTQQEDSAVYLCASSAIREQYFGPGTRLTVT.

The chain combines TRBV7-9 with TRBJ2-7; no clear D gene. Trimming stripped 1 base from V and 2 bases from J, with 9 bases between. This CDR3 is built from 14 residues. The germline V gene encodes CDR1 SEHNR and CDR2 FQNEAQ (reference sequence). DNA of the CDR3: TGTGCCAGCAGCTTAGACCAGGTTACCTACGAGCAGTACTTC. Translated: CASSLDQVTYEQYF.

The V and J genes are TRBV2 and TRBJ1-5, with 10 nucleotides matching TRBD1. J gave up 2 bases and V 6 bases, and 4 bases lay outside the gene matches. The CDR3 has 15 residues. Germline CDR1 reads SNHLY; CDR2 reads FYNNEI. The CDR3 DNA is TGTGCCAGCAGATACGGGACAGGGGGCAATCAGCCCCAGCATTTT. It encodes CASRYGTGGNQPQHF.

In its sample, this clone was seen a few times. J is TRBJ2-3 and V is TRBV7-3; TRBD1 matches 11 bases. Germline CDR1 and CDR2: SGHTA and FQGTGA. The J segment lost 6 bases and the V segment lost 5 bases, leaving 16 bases of the junction unmatched. The CDR3 has 18 residues. In nucleotides, the CDR3 is TGTGCCAGCAGCCCCACTCTTAGGGACAGGGGGAAGGCGGATACGCAGTATTTT. Translation gives CASSPTLRDRGKADTQYF.

The chain couples TRBV6-5 to TRBJ2-3; the D gene is possibly TRBD2 (6 bases). The CDR3 is 16 residues long. Trimming took 0 bases from V and 0 from J, leaving 10 bases between them. Germline CDR1 is MNHEY and CDR2 is SVGAGI. The CDR3 region has the DNA TGTGCCAGCAGTTACTCGAGACTAGATAGCACAGATACGCAGTATTTT. Translating gives CASSYSRLDSTDTQYF.

V usage is TRBV28 and J usage is TRBJ1-1; D not resolved. The length of the CDR3 is 13 residues. V was shortened by 6 bases and J by 2 bases, with 10 bases between the two germline ends. Germline V gene sequence: CDR1 MDHEN, CDR2 SYDVKM. CDR3 coding DNA: TGTGCCAGCAGGAATGAGCCCAACACTGAAGCTTTCTTT. Amino acid sequence: CASRNEPNTEAFF.

This chain links TRBV4-1 with TRBJ2-1, with 14 bases matching TRBD2. Per germline, CDR1 MGHRA and CDR2 YSYEKL. Trimming cost V 4 bases and J 1 base; bases outside gene matches: 12. This CDR3 contains 20 residues. The CDR3 sequence: CASSRLPGLAGDGSYNEQFF. CDR3 nucleotide sequence: TGCGCCAGCAGCCGCCTTCCGGGACTAGCGGGAGACGGATCCTACAATGAGCAGTTCTTC.

The genes are TRBV5-4 and TRBJ2-5, with a tentative D call TRBD2 (5 bases). The CDR3 runs to 14 residues. The germline V gene encodes CDR1 SGHNT and CDR2 YYREEE (reference sequence). The germline V and J ends were trimmed by 0 bases and 5 bases, with 11 bases remaining between them. CDR3 loop: CASSLGEIGETQYF. The CDR3 bases are TGTGCCAGCAGCTTGGGGGAGATAGGTGAGACCCAGTACTTC.

The chain carries TRBV19 and TRBJ1-5, with 7 bases matching TRBD1. The CDR3 extends over 16 amino acids. V shed 3 bases, J shed 0 bases, and the junction held 5 bases outside the gene matches. The V gene's germline CDR1 is LNHDA and CDR2 SQIVND (reference sequence). The CDR3 sequence is CASSISGTASNQPQHF. The CDR3 nucleotides are TGTGCCAGTAGTATTTCCGGGACAGCTAGCAATCAGCCCCAGCATTTT.

The rearrangement links TRBV5-1 to TRBJ1-4; 7 bases match TRBD1. V trimming: 4 bases; J trimming: 4 bases; junction bases outside the gene matches: 4. The CDR3 is 14 amino acids. Germline CDR1 reads SGHRS; CDR2 reads YFSETQ. The CDR3 loop reads CASSPGTVNEKLFF. CDR3 in DNA: TGCGCCAGCAGCCCCGGGACAGTTAATGAAAAACTGTTTTTT.

The rearrangement uses TRBV19 and TRBJ1-1, with TRBD1 identical over 9 bases. The CDR3 totals 15 residues. The germline gives CDR1 LNHDA, CDR2 SQIVND (reference sequence). The J segment lost 4 bases and the V segment lost 3 bases, leaving 6 bases of the junction unmatched. The CDR3, as DNA: TGTGCCAGTAGTATTTTGGGACAGGGATCCACTGAAGCTTTCTTT. Protein product: CASSILGQGSTEAFF.

This sequence joins TRBV5-1 and TRBJ1-2, with 10 nucleotides matching TRBD1. This CDR3 is 16 amino acids long. CDR1 and CDR2 (germline): SGHRS, YFSETQ. The trim removed 4 bases at V and 4 bases at J, leaving 10 bases unmatched. In nucleotides, the CDR3 is TGCGCCAGCAGCCTCGACAGGGGGCGCGCGGCCTATGGCTACACCTTC. Protein: CASSLDRGRAAYGYTF.